Sequencing of this T cell receptor (beta chain) was carried out in a study of cytomegalovirus exposure and HLA in healthy donors. A remark on this clone: Its antigen is unknown.

Study results and caveats: There were under 200 TCR beta chains listed as cytomegalovirus-associated. Later on, a genetic analysis was performed. It linked a missense variant in DCLRE1C with V- and J-gene trimming of TCR beta. In vitro work confirmed that three CMV-associated chains recognize CMV antigens.

CDR1 is MNHEY, CDR2 SVGAGI, per germline. The CDR3 runs 14 residues. V was clipped by 5 bases and J by 2 bases; unmatched bases: 2. The study ran its PCR with 60 Vbeta and 13 Jbeta primers. Libraries were prepared by immunoSEQ multiplex PCR; TCRdb keeps only in-frame clonotypes and omits some of them. The sample records 140,000 or so clones, about 79% being singletons. The chain has TRBV6-5 and TRBJ2-7; 11 nucleotides align to TRBD1. The TCR originated in a woman aged 25-40 years in good health and CMV-seronegative. Sequenced material: PBMCs. DNA for the CDR3: TGTGCCAGCAGTCTGGGACAGGGGGCCTACGAGCAGTACTTC. It translates to CASSLGQGAYEQYF.